This T cell receptor (beta chain) was captured in a study of T cell responses to AZD1222 COVID-19 vaccine. General observations from the study: Without day 14 samples, only post-peak T cell repertoires were studied.

With regard to this clone: Its antigen is not identified.

Profiled with immunoSEQ multiplex PCR; TCRdb holds only in-frame clones, not every one. This table holds 120,000 or so clones, about 92% found once. The CDR3 consists of 14 residues. Trimming cost V 6 bases and J 0 bases, with 8 bases left between them. Per the germline V gene, CDR1 is SEHNR and CDR2 is FQNEAQ (reference sequence). Sequences were derived from peripheral blood, sampled on day 0 of AZD1222 vaccination. The V and J genes are TRBV7-9 and TRBJ1-4; D uncertain. This TCR came from an adult in good health. The CDR3 sequence: CASRTSSTNEKLFF. In DNA, the CDR3 is TGTGCCAGCAGGACATCCTCAACTAATGAAAAACTGTTTTTT.